A single sample gave rise to the 4 T cell receptor beta chains below, sequenced in a study of CD8 T cells in ankylosing spondylitis. One entry per CDR3 protein results from TCRdb running MiXCR on the 5' RACE reads. The sample consists of some 37,000 distinct CDR3 sequences, around 6.2% of them appearing once. The sample consisted of blood, either unsorted or a sorted T cell fraction (not recorded which). The source of these receptors is a male donor with ankylosing spondylitis or in good health (not recorded which).

There are many counts of this clonotype. DNA for the CDR3: TGTGCCAGCTCGGGGGACGGTGTCAATGAGCAGTTCTTC. This translates into CASSGDGVNEQFF. The V and J genes are TRBV18 and TRBJ2-1; perhaps D is TRBD1 or TRBD2 (5 bases each). The germline gives CDR1 KGHSH, CDR2 LQKENI. This CDR3 spans 13 amino acids. The V end lost 6 bases, the J end lost 6 bases, and 12 bases lay between the germline ends.

The sample holds many counts of this clonotype. The chain has TRBV5-1 and TRBJ2-2; 11 bases line up with TRBD1. CDR1 and CDR2 from the germline V gene are SGHRS and YFSETQ. V dropped 4 bases and J dropped 2; count of bases not matched to a gene: 4. The CDR3 is 16 amino acids. The CDR3 loop reads CASSPDRGRNTGELFF. The CDR3 bases are TGCGCCAGCAGCCCGGACAGGGGGCGAAACACCGGGGAGCTGTTTTTT.

This clonotype was observed at least ten times. The rearrangement links TRBV10-3 to TRBJ2-7; the D gene is possibly TRBD2 (6 bases). This CDR3 has 15 amino acids. In germline, CDR1 is ENHRY, CDR2 SYGVKD. The V end lost 8 bases, the J end lost 1 base, and 18 bases lay between the germline ends. CDR3 residues: CAIRLGTTVSYEQYF. The CDR3 region has the DNA TGTGCCATCCGACTAGGAACTACGGTTTCCTACGAGCAGTACTTC.

This clonotype came up many times. V and J are TRBV20-1 and TRBJ2-1; 9 bases align to TRBD2. CDR3 length: 13 residues. Germline V lookup: CDR1 DFQATT, CDR2 SNEGSKA (reference sequence). Germline trimming cut 7 bases from V and 5 bases from J; bases unmatched to any gene: 6. The CDR3 reads CSGHSGSHNEQFF. CDR3 DNA: TGCAGTGGTCATAGCGGGAGCCACAATGAGCAGTTCTTC.